The 28 T cell receptor beta chains listed next were all sequenced from one sample in a study of blood T cell repertoires in COVID-19 (dated by TCRdb to between 2020 and 2021). Library preparation used the immunoSEQ multiplex PCR assay. TCRdb re-hosts the immuneACCESS table, in-frame sequences only. Its copies lack some clones; in the studies checked, an unresolved V gene accounts for under half of them, and the cause for the rest is not known. Recorded for this sample are around 180,000 clones; 70% to 85% of them occurred a single time. 12% of the sample is taken by the ten largest. The sample was PBMCs or T cells enriched from blood (not recorded which). All receptors come from a man aged 45-60 years who had recovered from COVID-19.

The chain has TRBV7-2 and TRBJ1-1; D gene unclear. Trimming shortened V by 5 bases and J by 2 bases, and 15 bases separated the two germline ends. Germline loops: CDR1 SGHTA, CDR2 FQGNSA. CDR3 length: 15 amino acids. CDR3 sequence: CASSLWLAGNTEAFF. The CDR3 DNA reads TGTGCCAGCAGCCTATGGCTGGCGGGCAACACTGAAGCTTTCTTT.

The J gene is TRBJ2-4, the V gene TRBV9, with 12 bases lining up with TRBD1. CDR3 length: 16 amino acids. Germline lookup yields CDR1 SGDLS and CDR2 YYNGEE. The V segment lost 4 bases and the J segment 7 bases; nucleotides outside the gene matches: 9. This CDR3 reads CASSPTAGQGANIQYF. The CDR3 bases are TGTGCCAGCAGCCCCACCGCGGGACAGGGGGCGAACATTCAGTACTTC.

The chain couples TRBV5-5 to TRBJ1-3; D is unclear. V lost 4 bases, J lost 4 bases, and 12 bases lay in between. The germline CDR1 and CDR2 sequences are SGHKS and YYEKEE (reference sequence). The CDR3 has 14 residues. The CDR3 spells CASSRPVQGNTIYF. CDR3 coding DNA: TGTGCCAGCAGCCGTCCGGTCCAAGGAAACACCATATATTTT.

CDR3 DNA sequence: TGTGCCAGCAGTGGCCGGGGTTCTGAAGCTTTCTTT. Translating it yields CASSGRGSEAFF. This chain connects TRBV25-1 to TRBJ1-1; D gene uncertain. V shed 4 bases and J shed 6 bases, with 9 bases lying between them. In germline, CDR1 is MGHDK, CDR2 SYGVNS. CDR3 length: 12 residues.

This clone is a singleton in its sample. The rearrangement links TRBV27 to TRBJ1-5; TRBD1 might be the D (5 bases). Trimming stripped 4 bases from V and 5 bases from J, with 9 bases between. The germline gives CDR1 MNHEY, CDR2 SMNVEV (reference sequence). The CDR3 sequence is 13 residues long. DNA of the CDR3: TGTGCCAGCAGTTCGGGGGACGATCAGCCCCAGCATTTT. Protein sequence: CASSSGDDQPQHF.

The chain links TRBV27 to TRBJ1-6, with D perhaps TRBD1 (6 bases). This CDR3 has 16 residues. V shed 6 bases and J shed 7 bases, with 19 bases lying between them. Germline assignment: CDR1 MNHEY and CDR2 SMNVEV (reference sequence). The CDR3 DNA sequence: TGTGCCAGCAGCCCATTAAGGACAGAGAACAATTCACCCCTCCACTTT. Protein: CASSPLRTENNSPLHF.

This chain connects TRBV5-1 to TRBJ2-5; D is unresolved. Germline CDR1 reads SGHRS; CDR2 reads YFSETQ. The V end lost 2 bases, the J end lost 2 bases, and 10 bases lay between the germline ends. The length of the CDR3 is 14 residues. The CDR3 region has the DNA TGCGCCAGCAGCTTCGGGTTGCTACAAGAGACCCAGTACTTC. This sequence encodes CASSFGLLQETQYF.

V gene TRBV19 combines with J gene TRBJ1-1; D possibly corresponds to TRBD1 (6 bases). Between the trimmed V and J ends, which lost 0 bases and 1 base, there was a span of 12 bases. The CDR3 has 16 amino acids. CDR1 LNHDA and CDR2 SQIVND come from the germline V gene (reference sequence). In DNA, the CDR3 is TGTGCCAGTAGTATAGACCTCCGGACAGAGAACACTGAAGCTTTCTTT. Its translation is CASSIDLRTENTEAFF.

This clone has only a few counts. The rearrangement links TRBV3-1 (or the pseudogene TRBV3-2) to TRBJ1-2, with D possibly TRBD1 on 6 matching bases. This CDR3 has 14 residues. V was pared by 4 bases and J by 2 bases, with 11 bases between. Germline values: CDR1 LGHDT, CDR2 YNNKEL (reference sequence). CDR3 in DNA: TGTGCCAGCAGCCCCTGGACAGAAAACTATGGCTACACCTTC. This sequence encodes CASSPWTENYGYTF.

CDR3: CASSPLTGTWNTEAFF. CDR3 nucleotides: TGTGCCAGCTCACCCCTGACCGGGACATGGAACACTGAAGCTTTCTTT. The genes are TRBV18 and TRBJ1-1; D perhaps matches TRBD1 (6 bases). CDR1 is KGHSH and CDR2 is LQKENI in the germline V gene. The CDR3 runs 16 residues. V was pared by 3 bases and J by 1 base, with 15 bases between.

The V call is TRBV7-3, the J call TRBJ1-1; a possible D gene is TRBD1 (5 bases). The germline V gene encodes CDR1 SGHTA and CDR2 FQGTGA. The CDR3 has 13 amino acids. V gave up 4 bases and J gave up 2 bases, with 8 bases separating them. CDR3 in amino acids: CASSSGLNTEAFF. The CDR3 nucleotides read TGTGCCAGCAGCTCGGGACTTAACACTGAAGCTTTCTTT.

The CDR3 here is CASSQHPATSGEGRYEQYF. The CDR3 DNA reads as TGCGCCAGCAGTCAACACCCCGCAACTAGCGGGGAGGGCCGCTACGAGCAGTACTTC. This chain joins TRBV23-1 and TRBJ2-7, with TRBD2 matching 10 bases. TRBV23-1 is an open reading frame whose function is uncertain. This CDR3 comprises 19 residues. Trimming cost V 2 bases and J 3 bases; bases outside gene matches: 16.

V usage is TRBV5-6 and J usage is TRBJ2-5; possible D gene TRBD1, 6 bases. V lost 3 bases, J lost 5 bases, and 17 bases lay in between. Germline V gene sequence: CDR1 SGHDT, CDR2 YYEEEE. The CDR3 is 15 residues long. CDR3 DNA sequence: TGTGCCAGCAGCTGGACCACAGGGTCGCACGAGACCCAGTACTTC. It is translated as CASSWTTGSHETQYF.

This clone was recorded a few times. DNA of the CDR3: TGCGCCAGCAGACCAGGAAGGACACTTGAGACTGAAGCTTTCTTT. This encodes CASRPGRTLETEAFF. The V gene is TRBV4-3, the J gene TRBJ1-1; a possible D gene is TRBD1 (5 bases). There are 15 residues in the CDR3. From germline, CDR1 is LGHNA and CDR2 YSLEER. Trimming shortened V by 6 bases and J by 5 bases, and 19 bases separated the two germline ends.

This clone has a handful of counts. This sequence joins TRBV5-1 and TRBJ2-2; D not certain. Germline assignment: CDR1 SGHRS and CDR2 YFSETQ. Trimming left V 2 bases short and J 7 bases short, with 9 bases between. CDR3 size: 13 residues. The CDR3 nucleotides read TGCGCCAGCAGCTTAACCCTAGGCGGGGAGCTGTTTTTT. The encoded protein is CASSLTLGGELFF.

This rearrangement joins TRBV28 to TRBJ1-4; D gene unclear. Germline V gene lookup returns CDR1 MDHEN and CDR2 SYDVKM. CDR3 size: 18 residues. The ends were cut back, 5 bases at V and 0 bases at J, with 19 bases in the middle. The CDR3 DNA sequence: TGTGCCAGCAGTAGCAGCGGGCGGCCAACCGCAACTAATGAAAAACTGTTTTTT. The encoded protein is CASSSSGRPTATNEKLFF.

The chain carries TRBV28 and TRBJ2-7, with TRBD1 matching over 7 bases. The CDR3 is 15 residues long. Germline CDR1 MDHEN, CDR2 SYDVKM. V was pared by 5 bases and J by 2 bases, with 9 bases of the junction left unmatched. CDR3 in amino acids: CASSPTGSLPYEQYF. The CDR3 DNA is TGTGCCAGCAGTCCGACAGGGTCTCTCCCCTACGAGCAGTACTTC.

The CDR3 DNA is TGTGCCATCAGCTCGACTAGCGGACCCAGCTCCTACGAGCAGTACTTC. As protein: CAISSTSGPSSYEQYF. The rearrangement links TRBV10-3 to TRBJ2-7; 9 bases align to TRBD2. The CDR3 consists of 16 residues. Trimming cost V 6 bases and J 0 bases; bases outside gene matches: 9. The germline gives CDR1 ENHRY, CDR2 SYGVKD.

The rearrangement joins TRBV11-2 to TRBJ1-6, with D hard to call. Per the germline V gene, CDR1 is SGHAT and CDR2 is FQNNGV. Trimming pared 2 bases from V and 9 bases from J, leaving 17 bases between. The CDR3 runs to 16 residues. The CDR3 sequence is CASSLMGEYVGSPLHF. For the CDR3, the DNA is TGTGCCAGCAGCTTAATGGGAGAGTATGTGGGTTCACCCCTCCACTTT.

This clone was detected once. V usage is TRBV5-4 and J usage is TRBJ2-1, with 7 positions matching TRBD1. CDR3 length equals 15 residues. Germline values: CDR1 SGHNT, CDR2 YYREEE (reference sequence). The ends lost 0 bases at V and 6 bases at J; junction bases unmatched: 6. CDR3 amino acids: CASSLAGGRGNEQFF. For the CDR3, the DNA is TGTGCCAGCAGCTTGGCAGGGGGAAGGGGCAATGAGCAGTTCTTC.

This sequence joins TRBV5-6 and TRBJ2-7; tentative D call: TRBD2 (6 bases). This CDR3 contains 14 residues. V was cut by 7 bases and J by 5 bases, with 19 bases left in between. Germline V gene data show CDR1 as SGHDT and CDR2 as YYEEEE. DNA for the CDR3: TGTGCCAGCGGACCCTCGGGGGTTGTCCACGAGCAGTACTTC. Encoded protein: CASGPSGVVHEQYF.

This chain joins TRBV7-2 and TRBJ2-3; possible D gene TRBD2, 6 bases. The CDR3 covers 16 residues. Germline V lookup: CDR1 SGHTA, CDR2 FQGNSA. The germline V and J ends were trimmed by 1 base and 1 base, with 12 bases remaining between them. The CDR3 spells CASSLVRGYGTDTQYF. The CDR3 DNA sequence: TGTGCCAGCAGCTTAGTTCGGGGGTATGGCACAGATACGCAGTATTTT.

With respect to this clone: The sample carries other DNA sequences with the same CDR3. The chain is built from TRBV18 and TRBJ1-4, with D possibly TRBD1 on 5 matching bases. The CDR3 runs to 15 residues. The germline CDR1 and CDR2 sequences are KGHSH and LQKENI. Trimming cost V 1 base and J 0 bases, with 6 bases left between them. The CDR3 reads CASSPRGATNEKLFF. DNA for the CDR3: TGTGCCAGCTCACCACGGGGCGCAACTAATGAAAAACTGTTTTTT.

The V gene is TRBV9, the J gene TRBJ2-3, with D perhaps TRBD1 (6 bases). This CDR3 spans 11 amino acids. V lost 8 bases and J lost 6, with 10 bases in between. Germline V gene sequence: CDR1 SGDLS, CDR2 YYNGEE. Here the CDR3 DNA reads TGTGCCAGTCAAAGGGGGGATACGCAGTATTTT. Protein sequence: CASQRGDTQYF.

The V and J genes are TRBV11-1 and TRBJ2-3; D possibly corresponds to TRBD1 (6 bases). CDR3 size: 16 residues. CDR1 SGHAT and CDR2 FQDESV come from the germline V gene (reference sequence). Trimming removed 4 bases from V and 4 bases from J, with 18 bases in between. CDR3 coding DNA: TGTGCCAGCAGCTATAACAGGGTAGGGAAAGCAGATACGCAGTATTTT. Translation: CASSYNRVGKADTQYF. Variable domain in full (rest from reference TRBV11-1 and TRBJ2-3): EAEVAQSPRYKITEKSQAVAFWCDPISGHATLYWYRQILGQGPELLVQFQDESVVDDSQLPKDRFSAERLKGVDSTLKIQPAELGDSAMYLCASSYNRVGKADTQYFGPGTRLTVL.

V gene TRBV7-2 combines with J gene TRBJ2-7; the D is unclear. Germline-derived CDR1 and CDR2 are SGHTA and FQGNSA. The CDR3 is made up of 11 amino acids. V was cut by 4 bases and J by 4 bases, with 5 bases left in between. Here the CDR3 DNA reads TGTGCCAGCAGCTCAGTTTACGAGCAGTACTTC. Its protein is CASSSVYEQYF. Together with reference TRBV7-2 and TRBJ2-7, the CDR3 gives the full variable domain: GAGVSQSPSNKVTEKGKDVELRCDPISGHTALYWYRQSLGQGLEFLIYFQGNSAPDKSGLPSDRFSAERTGGSVSTLTIQRTQQEDSAVYLCASSSVYEQYFGPGTRLTVT.

The rearrangement links TRBV5-5 to TRBJ1-1; TRBD1 aligns across 8 bases. Trimming removed 4 bases from V and 5 bases from J; junction bases left unmatched: 7. Per germline, CDR1 SGHKS and CDR2 YYEKEE (reference sequence). The CDR3 runs to 14 residues. CDR3 amino acids: CASSPDRETTEAFF. CDR3 DNA sequence: TGTGCCAGCAGCCCGGACAGGGAAACTACTGAAGCTTTCTTT.

The chain recombines TRBV6-2 or TRBV6-3 with TRBJ1-6, with 7 nucleotides matching TRBD1. This CDR3 has 16 amino acids. Trimming at V came to 5 bases and at J to 8 bases, leaving 12 bases not matched to a gene. Per germline, CDR1 MNHEY and CDR2 SVGEGT. The CDR3 bases are TGTGCCAGCAGTCGCCCGGGGCAGGGGGTTGATTCACCCCTCCACTTT. It encodes CASSRPGQGVDSPLHF.